This TCR beta chain was obtained from a study of blood T cell repertoires in COVID-19. V lost 8 bases and J lost 10, with 23 bases in between. Germline values: CDR1 SEHNR, CDR2 FQNEAQ (reference sequence). This CDR3 region has 14 residues. Clones were read by immunoSEQ multiplex PCR, and TCRdb kept only the in-frame ones, dropping some. This repertoire shows 500,000 or so clones, roughly nine tenths found once; its top ten account for around 0.7%. This study enrolled people aged about 18 to 100 from about two dozen US geographic areas. The sample consisted of PBMCs or T cells enriched from blood (not recorded which). This TCR derives from a young woman who had recovered from COVID-19. This rearrangement joins TRBV7-9 to TRBJ1-1; weak D call: TRBD1 (6 bases). CDR3 sequence reads: CASVRTGWEGRAFF. The CDR3 coding sequence is TGTGCCAGCGTTAGAACAGGGTGGGAAGGGCGAGCTTTCTTT. Supplemented by reference TRBV7-9 and TRBJ1-1, the full variable domain reads DTGVSQNPRHKITKRGQNVTFRCDPISEHNRLYWYRQTLGQGPEFLTYFQNEAQLEKSRLLSDRFSAERPKGSFSTLEIQRTEQGDSAMYLCASVRTGWEGRAFFGQGTRLTVV.